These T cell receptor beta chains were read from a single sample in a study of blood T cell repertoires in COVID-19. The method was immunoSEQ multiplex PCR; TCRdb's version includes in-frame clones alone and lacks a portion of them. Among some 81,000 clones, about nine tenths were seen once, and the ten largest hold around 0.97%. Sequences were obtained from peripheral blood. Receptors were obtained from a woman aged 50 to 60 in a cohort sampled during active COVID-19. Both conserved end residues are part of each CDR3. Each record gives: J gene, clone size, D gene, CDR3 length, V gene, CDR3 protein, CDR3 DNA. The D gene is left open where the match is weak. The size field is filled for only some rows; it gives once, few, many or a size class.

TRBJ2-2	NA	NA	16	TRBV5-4	CASSFMTGLNTGELFF	TGTGCCAGCAGCTTTATGACGGGACTTAACACCGGGGAGCTGTTTTTT
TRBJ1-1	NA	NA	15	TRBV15	CATSLVAPQNPEAFF	TGTGCCACCAGTTTGGTTGCTCCCCAGAACCCTGAAGCTTTCTTT
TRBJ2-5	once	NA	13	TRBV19	CASSQVPQETQYF	TGTGCCAGTAGCCAGGTCCCACAGGAGACCCAGTACTTC
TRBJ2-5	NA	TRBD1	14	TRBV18	CASSSDRGGETQYF	TGTGCCAGCTCATCGGACAGGGGAGGAGAGACCCAGTACTTC
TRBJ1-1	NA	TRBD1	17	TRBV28	CASSPLRAGTGETEAFF	TGTGCCAGCAGTCCTCTCCGGGCCGGGACAGGGGAGACTGAAGCTTTCTTT
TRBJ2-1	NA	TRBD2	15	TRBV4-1	CASSQEGTSGSPQFF	TGCGCCAGCAGCCAAGAGGGGACTAGCGGGAGTCCGCAGTTCTTC
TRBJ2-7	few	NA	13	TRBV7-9	CASTLGESDEQYF	TGTGCCAGCACCCTCGGGGAATCGGACGAGCAGTACTTC
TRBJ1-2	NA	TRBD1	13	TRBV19	CASKGTGPYGYTF	TGTGCCAGTAAGGGGACAGGGCCCTATGGCTACACCTTC
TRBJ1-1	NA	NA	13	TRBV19	CASSTVWNTEAFF	TGTGCCAGTAGTACCGTTTGGAACACTGAAGCTTTCTTT
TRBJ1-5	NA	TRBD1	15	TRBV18	CASSPRQGNNQPQHF	TGTGCCAGCTCACCACGACAGGGCAACAATCAGCCCCAGCATTTT
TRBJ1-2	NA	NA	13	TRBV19	CASSIGANYGYTF	TGTGCCAGTAGTATAGGGGCCAACTATGGCTACACCTTC
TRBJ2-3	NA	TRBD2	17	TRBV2	CASRGNSGTRGSDTQYF	TGTGCCAGCAGGGGGAACTCCGGGACTAGAGGGTCAGATACGCAGTATTTT
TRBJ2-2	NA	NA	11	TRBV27	CASSFSGELFF	TGTGCCAGCAGTTTCTCCGGGGAGCTGTTTTTT
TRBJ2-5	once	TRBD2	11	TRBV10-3	CALSGGETQYF	TGTGCCCTCTCGGGGGGAGAGACCCAGTACTTC
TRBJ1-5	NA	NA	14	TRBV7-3	CASSPAPGSQPQHF	TGTGCCAGCAGCCCTGCCCCCGGGAGCCAGCCCCAGCATTTT
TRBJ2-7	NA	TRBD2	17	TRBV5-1	CASSLEAPGTSGYEQYF	TGCGCCAGCTCTTTGGAGGCCCCCGGGACTAGCGGTTACGAGCAGTACTTC
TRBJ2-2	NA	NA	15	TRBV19	CASSPPGLNTGELFF	TGTGCCAGTAGTCCGCCGGGACTTAACACCGGGGAGCTGTTTTTT
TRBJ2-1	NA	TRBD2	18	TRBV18	CASSPPTSGRGSYNEQFF	TGTGCCAGCTCACCACCGACTAGCGGGAGGGGATCCTACAATGAGCAGTTCTTC
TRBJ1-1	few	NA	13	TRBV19	CASSTGGSTEAFF	TGTGCCAGTAGCACGGGGGGGAGCACTGAAGCTTTCTTT
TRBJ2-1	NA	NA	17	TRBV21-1	CASSIRGGSSSYNEQFF	TGTGCCAGCAGCATAAGGGGGGGATCTAGCTCCTACAATGAGCAGTTCTTC
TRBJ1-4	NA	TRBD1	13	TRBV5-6	CASSLWDRGELFF	TGTGCCAGCAGCTTATGGGACAGGGGAGAACTGTTTTTT
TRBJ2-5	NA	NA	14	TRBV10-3	CAISEGPNQETQYF	TGTGCCATCAGTGAGGGGCCGAACCAAGAGACCCAGTACTTC
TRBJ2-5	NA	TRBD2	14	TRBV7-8	CASSLILAKETQYF	TGTGCCAGCAGCTTAATACTAGCGAAAGAGACCCAGTACTTC
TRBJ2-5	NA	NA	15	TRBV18	CASSPRTSTQETQYF	TGTGCCAGCTCACCTCGAACTAGCACCCAGGAGACCCAGTACTTC
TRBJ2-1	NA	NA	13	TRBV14	CASSRAASNEQFF	TGTGCCAGCAGCCGGGCCGCGAGTAATGAGCAGTTCTTC
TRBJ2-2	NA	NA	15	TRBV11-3	CASSFSGVNTGELFF	TGTGCCAGCAGCTTTTCCGGGGTGAACACCGGGGAGCTGTTTTTT
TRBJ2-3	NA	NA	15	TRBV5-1	CASSLGAASTDTQYF	TGCGCCAGCAGCTTGGGGGCTGCTAGCACAGATACGCAGTATTTT
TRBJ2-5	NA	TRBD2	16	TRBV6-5	CASSYSTSGSQETQYF	TGTGCCAGCAGTTACTCGACTAGCGGCTCACAAGAGACCCAGTACTTC
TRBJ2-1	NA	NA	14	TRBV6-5	CASSVGDSYNEQFF	TGTGCCAGCAGCGTCGGGGATTCCTACAATGAGCAGTTCTTC
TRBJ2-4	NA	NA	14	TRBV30	CAWNPDNSVDIQYF	TGTGCCTGGAACCCCGACAACTCTGTGGACATTCAGTACTTC
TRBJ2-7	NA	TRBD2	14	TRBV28	CASRIAGVMYEQYF	TGTGCCAGCAGGATAGCGGGAGTCATGTACGAGCAGTACTTC
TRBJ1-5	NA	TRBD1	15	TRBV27	CASSQDRAQRQPQHF	TGTGCCAGCAGCCAGGACAGGGCCCAACGGCAGCCCCAGCATTTT
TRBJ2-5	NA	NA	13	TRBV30	CAWSGQVQETQYF	TGTGCCTGGAGTGGACAGGTACAAGAGACCCAGTACTTC
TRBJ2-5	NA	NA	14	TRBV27	CATPGGPDQETQYF	TGTGCCACCCCCGGAGGGCCCGACCAAGAGACCCAGTACTTC
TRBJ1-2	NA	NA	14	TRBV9	CASSSDRSSYGYTF	TGTGCCAGCAGCAGTGACCGCTCTAGCTATGGCTACACCTTC
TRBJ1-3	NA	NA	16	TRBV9	CASSAQTGISGNTIYF	TGTGCCAGCAGCGCCCAGACGGGGATCTCTGGAAACACCATATATTTT
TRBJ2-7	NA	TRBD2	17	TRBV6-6	CASSPWEGTDNYYEQYF	TGTGCCAGCAGTCCTTGGGAGGGTACGGACAACTACTACGAGCAGTACTTC
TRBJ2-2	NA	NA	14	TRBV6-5	CASRGRMNTGELFF	TGTGCCAGCAGGGGGAGAATGAACACCGGGGAGCTGTTTTTT
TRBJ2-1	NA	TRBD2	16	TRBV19	CASSNPTSWTYNEQFF	TGTGCCAGTAGTAACCCGACTAGCTGGACCTACAATGAGCAGTTCTTC
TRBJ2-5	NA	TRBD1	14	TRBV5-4	CASSLEGAGETQYF	TGTGCCAGCAGCTTGGAGGGGGCCGGGGAGACCCAGTACTTC
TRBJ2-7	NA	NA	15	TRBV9	CASSGAGVGPYEQYF	TGTGCCAGCAGCGGTGCAGGGGTTGGCCCCTACGAGCAGTACTTC
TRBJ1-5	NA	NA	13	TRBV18	CASSPGGNQPQHF	TGTGCCAGCTCACCGGGGGGGAATCAGCCCCAGCATTTT
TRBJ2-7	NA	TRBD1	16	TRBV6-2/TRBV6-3	CASSYSRDRETYEQYF	TGTGCCAGCAGTTACTCCCGGGACAGGGAAACCTACGAGCAGTACTTC
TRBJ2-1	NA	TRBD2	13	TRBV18	CASSPPSGGEQFF	TGTGCCAGCTCACCACCCAGCGGGGGCGAGCAGTTCTTC
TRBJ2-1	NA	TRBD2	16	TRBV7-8	CASTQQGTSEYNEQFF	TGTGCCAGCACCCAACAAGGGACTAGTGAATACAATGAGCAGTTCTTC
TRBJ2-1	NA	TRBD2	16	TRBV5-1	CASSIDRTSYYNEQFF	TGCGCCAGCAGCATCGACCGGACTAGTTACTACAATGAGCAGTTCTTC
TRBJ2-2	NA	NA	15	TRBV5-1	CASSWGGAGTGELFF	TGCGCCAGCAGCTGGGGGGGCGCGGGCACCGGGGAGCTGTTTTTT
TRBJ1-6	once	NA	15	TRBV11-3	CASRPREGVNSPLHF	TGTGCCAGCAGACCGAGGGAGGGGGTTAATTCACCCCTCCACTTT
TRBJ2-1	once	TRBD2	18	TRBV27	CASSLTPPRASGINEQFF	TGTGCCAGCAGTTTAACTCCCCCTAGGGCTAGCGGGATAAATGAGCAGTTCTTC
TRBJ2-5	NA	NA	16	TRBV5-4	CASSGILGNPGETQYF	TGTGCCAGCAGCGGGATTCTCGGGAACCCGGGGGAGACCCAGTACTTC
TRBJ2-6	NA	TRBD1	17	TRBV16	CASSPGTGAVGANVLTF	TGTGCCAGCAGCCCCGGGACAGGCGCCGTGGGGGCCAACGTCCTGACTTTC
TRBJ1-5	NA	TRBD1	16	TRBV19	CASNARGQGLHQPQHF	TGTGCCAGTAATGCCCGGGGACAGGGGTTGCATCAGCCCCAGCATTTT
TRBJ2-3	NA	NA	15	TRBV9	CASSRSGTSTDTQYF	TGTGCCAGCAGCCGTAGCGGAACTAGCACAGATACGCAGTATTTT
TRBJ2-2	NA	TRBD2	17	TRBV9	CASSVVASGSITGELFF	TGTGCCAGCAGCGTAGTGGCTAGCGGGAGTATTACCGGGGAGCTGTTTTTT
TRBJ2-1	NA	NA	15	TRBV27	CASTLLASSYNEQFF	TGTGCCAGCACCTTACTAGCCAGCTCCTACAATGAGCAGTTCTTC
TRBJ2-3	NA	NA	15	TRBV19	CASSIGPNMVDTQYF	TGTGCCAGTAGTATAGGGCCGAACATGGTAGATACGCAGTATTTT
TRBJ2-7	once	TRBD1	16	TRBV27	CASSSPSGQGSYEQYF	TGTGCCAGCAGTTCTCCCTCTGGACAGGGGAGTTACGAGCAGTACTTC
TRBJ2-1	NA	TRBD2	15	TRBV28	CASRTSGTEGNEQFF	TGTGCCAGCCGGACTAGCGGGACCGAGGGAAATGAGCAGTTCTTC
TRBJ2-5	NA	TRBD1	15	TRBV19	CASNIPGQGQETQYF	TGTGCCAGTAACATACCGGGACAGGGCCAAGAGACCCAGTACTTC